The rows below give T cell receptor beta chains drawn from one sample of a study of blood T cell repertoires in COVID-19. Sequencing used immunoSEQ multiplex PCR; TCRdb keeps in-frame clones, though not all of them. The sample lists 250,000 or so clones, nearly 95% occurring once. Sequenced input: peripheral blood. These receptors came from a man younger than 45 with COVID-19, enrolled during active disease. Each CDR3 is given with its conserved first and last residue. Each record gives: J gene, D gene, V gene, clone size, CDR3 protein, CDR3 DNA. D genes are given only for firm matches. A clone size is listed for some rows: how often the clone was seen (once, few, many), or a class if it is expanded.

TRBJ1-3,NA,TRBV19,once,CASAQGHYSSGNTIYF,TGTGCCAGTGCCCAGGGACACTATAGCTCTGGAAACACCATATATTTT
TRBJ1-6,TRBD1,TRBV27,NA,CASSPPGQGPYNSPLHF,TGTGCCAGCAGTCCTCCGGGACAGGGACCCTATAATTCACCCCTCCACTTT
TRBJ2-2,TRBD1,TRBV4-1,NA,CASSRTGTGGKNTGELFF,TGCGCCAGCAGCCGAACCGGGACAGGGGGAAAGAACACCGGGGAGCTGTTTTTT
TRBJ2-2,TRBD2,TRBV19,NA,CASSTIEIAGGPNGELFF,TGTGCCAGTAGTACTATCGAAATAGCGGGGGGGCCAAACGGGGAGCTGTTTTTT
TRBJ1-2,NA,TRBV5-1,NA,CASSLDQGRNYGYTF,TGCGCCAGCAGCTTGGACCAGGGTAGGAACTATGGCTACACCTTC
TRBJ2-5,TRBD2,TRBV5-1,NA,CASSLNSGGAQETQYF,TGCGCCAGCAGCCTTAATAGCGGGGGGGCTCAAGAGACCCAGTACTTC
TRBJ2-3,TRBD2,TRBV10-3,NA,CAISHDEGGDTQYF,TGTGCCATCAGCCACGATGAGGGAGGGGATACGCAGTATTTT
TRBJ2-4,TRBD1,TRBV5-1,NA,CASSFFDRDENIQYF,TGCGCCAGCAGCTTCTTCGACAGGGATGAAAACATTCAGTACTTC
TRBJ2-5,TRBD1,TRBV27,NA,CASSPLTGDGETQYF,TGTGCCAGCAGTCCTTTGACAGGGGATGGAGAGACCCAGTACTTC
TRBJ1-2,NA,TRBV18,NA,CASSDEGGAQDYGYTF,TGTGCCAGCTCAGATGAGGGAGGGGCTCAAGACTATGGCTACACCTTC
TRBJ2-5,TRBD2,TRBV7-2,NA,CASSSLAGPGGETQYF,TGTGCCAGCAGCTCCCTAGCGGGGCCTGGGGGGGAGACCCAGTACTTC
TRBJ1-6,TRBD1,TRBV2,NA,CASNNYRTGGNSPLHF,TGTGCCAGCAATAATTATAGGACAGGGGGTAATTCACCCCTCCACTTT
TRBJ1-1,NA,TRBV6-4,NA,CAGSPIPNTEAFF,TGTGCCGGTAGCCCCATCCCCAACACTGAAGCTTTCTTT
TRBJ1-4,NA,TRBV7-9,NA,CASSLRLAQNEKLFF,TGTGCCAGCAGCTTACGATTGGCACAGAATGAAAAACTGTTTTTT
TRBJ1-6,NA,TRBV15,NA,CATSRDMIGRVPSPLHF,TGTGCCACCAGCAGAGATATGATTGGCAGGGTCCCCTCACCCCTCCACTTT
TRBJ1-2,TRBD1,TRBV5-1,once,CASRPGQEYGYTF,TGCGCCAGCCGACCGGGACAGGAGTATGGCTACACCTTC
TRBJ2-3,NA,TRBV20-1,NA,CSASNSGTQYF,TGCAGTGCTAGTAATAGCGGTACGCAGTATTTT
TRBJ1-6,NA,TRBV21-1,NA,CASHPYRGLSPLHF,TGTGCCAGCCACCCCTACAGGGGGCTTTCACCCCTCCACTTT
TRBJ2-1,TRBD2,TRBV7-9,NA,CASSLGAGRYNEQFF,TGTGCCAGCAGCTTAGGAGCGGGGCGGTACAATGAGCAGTTCTTC
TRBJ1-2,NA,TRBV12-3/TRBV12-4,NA,CASSPRGYGYTF,TGTGCCAGCAGTCCTCGAGGCTATGGCTACACCTTC
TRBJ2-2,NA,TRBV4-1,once,CASSQNQANTGELFF,TGCGCCAGCAGCCAGAACCAGGCGAACACCGGGGAGCTGTTTTTT
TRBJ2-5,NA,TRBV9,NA,CASSIGGREETQYF,TGTGCCAGCAGCATAGGGGGGCGGGAAGAGACCCAGTACTTC
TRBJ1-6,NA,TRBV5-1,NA,CASRPDGVNSPLHF,TGCGCCAGTAGACCGGACGGGGTTAATTCACCCCTCCACTTT
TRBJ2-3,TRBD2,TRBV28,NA,CASSSRTSGVDTQYF,TGTGCCAGCAGTTCGAGGACTAGCGGGGTTGATACGCAGTATTTT
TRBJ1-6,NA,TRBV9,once,CASSVGLSPPSPLHF,TGTGCCAGCAGCGTAGGCTTAAGCCCCCCTTCACCCCTCCACTTT
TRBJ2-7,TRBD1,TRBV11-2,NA,CASSFGTGFVGYF,TGTGCCAGCAGCTTCGGGACAGGGTTTGTGGGTTACTTC
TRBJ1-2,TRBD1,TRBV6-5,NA,CASNNGQGGYGYTF,TGTGCCAGCAACAACGGACAGGGGGGTTATGGCTACACCTTC
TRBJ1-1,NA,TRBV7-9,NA,CAGHRVSDTEAFF,TGTGCCGGACACAGGGTATCGGACACTGAAGCTTTCTTT